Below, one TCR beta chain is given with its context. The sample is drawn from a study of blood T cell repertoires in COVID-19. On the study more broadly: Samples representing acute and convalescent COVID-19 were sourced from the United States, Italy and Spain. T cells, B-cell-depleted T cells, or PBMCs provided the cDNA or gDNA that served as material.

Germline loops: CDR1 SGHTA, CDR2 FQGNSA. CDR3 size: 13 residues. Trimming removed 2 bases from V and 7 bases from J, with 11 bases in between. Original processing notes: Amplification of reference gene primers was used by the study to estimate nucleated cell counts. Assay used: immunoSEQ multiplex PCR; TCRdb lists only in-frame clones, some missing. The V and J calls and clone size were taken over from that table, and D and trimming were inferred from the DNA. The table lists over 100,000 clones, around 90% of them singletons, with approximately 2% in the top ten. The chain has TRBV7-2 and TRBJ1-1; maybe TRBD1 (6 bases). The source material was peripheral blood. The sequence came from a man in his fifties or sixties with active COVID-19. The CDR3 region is CASSLQGSNEAFF. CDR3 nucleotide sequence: TGTGCCAGCAGCTTACAGGGGAGTAATGAAGCTTTCTTT.